The 17 T cell receptor beta chains in this list originate from one sample, sequenced in a study of cytomegalovirus exposure and HLA in healthy donors. Use of 60 Vbeta and 13 Jbeta primers characterized the PCR. Method: immunoSEQ multiplex PCR; TCRdb's copy keeps in-frame clones and lacks some. The table includes 100,000 to 150,000 clones, 82% detected once. The source material was PBMCs. These TCRs come from a boy between 2 and 10 years old in good health and CMV-seronegative.

The CDR3 DNA reads as TGTGCCTGGAGTGTTCGGACAGACGATTATGGCTACACCTTC. Translated: CAWSVRTDDYGYTF. The chain joins TRBV30 to TRBJ1-2, with D tentatively TRBD1 (6 bases). CDR3 size: 14 residues. Germline CDR1 and CDR2: GTSNPN and SVGIG (reference sequence). The germline V and J ends were trimmed by 0 bases and 5 bases, with 13 bases remaining between them.

The chain combines TRBV30 with TRBJ1-1; no definite D call. Germline V gene data show CDR1 as GTSNPN and CDR2 as SVGIG (reference sequence). CDR3 size: 16 residues. V gave up 3 bases and J gave up 0 bases, with 17 bases separating them. The CDR3 spells CAWRGEVGLMNTEAFF. CDR3 sequence (DNA): TGTGCCTGGAGAGGAGAGGTAGGCCTTATGAACACTGAAGCTTTCTTT.

This rearrangement joins TRBV6-6 to TRBJ2-5; possibly TRBD1 for D (6 bases). The germline V and J ends were trimmed by 2 bases and 4 bases, with 11 bases remaining between them. This CDR3 comprises 14 residues. The germline gives CDR1 MNHNY, CDR2 SVGAGI (reference sequence). The CDR3, as DNA: TGTGCCAGCAGTTACGCAGGACAGCTAGAGACCCAGTACTTC. Translation gives CASSYAGQLETQYF.

The V gene is TRBV19, the J gene TRBJ1-3, with 9 bases lining up with TRBD1. Germline assignment: CDR1 LNHDA and CDR2 SQIVND (reference sequence). The V segment lost 4 bases and the J segment 2 bases; nucleotides outside the gene matches: 3. This CDR3 comprises 15 residues. DNA of the CDR3: TGTGCCAGTAGTACCCGGGACAGGGCTGGAAACACCATATATTTT. Residues: CASSTRDRAGNTIYF.

The chain recombines TRBV30 with TRBJ1-6; 10 bases line up with TRBD1. Germline V gives CDR1 GTSNPN, CDR2 SVGIG (reference sequence). V was clipped by 5 bases and J by 7 bases; unmatched bases: 2. The CDR3 spans 13 residues. The CDR3 loop reads CAWGTGENSPLHF. DNA for the CDR3: TGTGCCTGGGGGACAGGGGAAAATTCACCCCTCCACTTT. The complete variable domain, with remaining parts taken from reference TRBV30 and TRBJ1-6, reads SQTIHQWPATLVQPVGSPLSLECTVEGTSNPNLYWYRQAAGRGLQLLFYSVGIGQISSEVPQNLSASRPQDRQFILSSKKLLLSDSGFYLCAWGTGENSPLHFGNGTRLTVT.

This clone showed up just once. The chain has TRBV5-1 and TRBJ1-1; 9 bases align to TRBD1. CDR1 SGHRS and CDR2 YFSETQ come from the germline V gene. V lost 2 bases, J lost 4 bases, and 6 bases stayed unmatched. The CDR3 has 15 residues. The CDR3 sequence: CASSFKTGGSTEAFF. CDR3 sequence (DNA): TGCGCCAGCAGCTTTAAGACAGGGGGTAGCACTGAAGCTTTCTTT.

V is TRBV25-1 and J is TRBJ1-6, with a tentative D call TRBD1 (6 bases). With 5 bases removed from V and 7 bases from J, the gap between germline ends came to 12 bases. The CDR3 is 14 residues long. Germline CDR1 is MGHDK and CDR2 is SYGVNS. The CDR3 protein is CASSQGKGNSPLHF. Written as DNA, the CDR3 is TGTGCCAGCAGTCAGGGGAAGGGAAATTCACCCCTCCACTTT.

The chain recombines TRBV6-5 with TRBJ2-3; maybe TRBD1 (6 bases). CDR1 and CDR2 (germline): MNHEY, SVGAGI. The ends were cut back, 2 bases at V and 4 bases at J, with 13 bases in the middle. The CDR3 has 15 amino acids. CDR3 residues: CASSYGTGTADTQYF. Written as DNA, the CDR3 is TGTGCCAGCAGTTACGGTACAGGGACCGCAGATACGCAGTATTTT.

The chain is built from TRBV14 and TRBJ1-2, with a tentative D call TRBD1 (6 bases). Germline loops: CDR1 SGHDN, CDR2 FVKESK. Trimming left V 1 base short and J 5 bases short, with 17 bases between. The CDR3 contains 16 residues. This CDR3 is CASSQGLGQGRYGYTF. CDR3 in DNA: TGTGCCAGCAGCCAAGGGCTGGGGCAGGGGAGATATGGCTACACCTTC.

The chain uses TRBV27 and TRBJ2-7, with D perhaps TRBD1 (6 bases). Germline V gene lookup returns CDR1 MNHEY and CDR2 SMNVEV (reference sequence). The CDR3 consists of 15 residues. Trimming shortened V by 2 bases and J by 2 bases, and 13 bases separated the two germline ends. For the CDR3, the DNA is TGTGCCAGCAGTTTAATCCCACAGGGCACCTACGAGCAGTACTTC. This codes for CASSLIPQGTYEQYF.

The chain has TRBV27 and TRBJ2-7; 7 bases align to TRBD1. V lost 2 bases to trimming and J lost 1 base; unmatched junction nucleotides: 11. Germline assignment: CDR1 MNHEY and CDR2 SMNVEV (reference sequence). The CDR3 has 17 amino acids. The CDR3 coding sequence is TGTGCCAGCAGTTTAATGGGTTACGGGACAGTTTCCTACGAGCAGTACTTC. Translation gives CASSLMGYGTVSYEQYF.

V and J are TRBV6-4 and TRBJ2-3, with 11 bases matching TRBD2. The ends lost 3 bases at V and 7 bases at J; junction bases unmatched: 6. The CDR3 loop spans 15 amino acids. Germline values: CDR1 MRHNA, CDR2 SNTAGT. The CDR3 sequence: CASSELAGEINTQYF. CDR3 bases: TGTGCCAGCAGTGAACTAGCGGGGGAGATAAATACGCAGTATTTT.

The J gene is TRBJ1-1, the V gene TRBV6-5, with a possible D match to TRBD1 (6 bases). V dropped 5 bases and J dropped 3 bases, with 10 bases sitting between them. Per germline, CDR1 MNHEY and CDR2 SVGAGI. The CDR3 runs to 13 residues. The CDR3 nucleotides are TGTGCCAGCAGTCAGGGGACGGACACTGAAGCTTTCTTT. Its protein is CASSQGTDTEAFF.

The rearrangement uses TRBV29-1 and TRBJ2-5, with a weak D call TRBD2 (5 bases). The J call could be wrong; TRBJ2-7 is a better fit for the DNA end. This CDR3 contains 11 residues. CDR1 and CDR2 from the germline V gene are SQVTM and ANQGSEA. Written as DNA, the CDR3 is TGCAGCGTTGGGCCCGGGAACGAGCAGTACTTC. Its protein product is CSVGPGNEQYF.

Of note for this clone: One junction end does not reproduce the germline sequence, and a read error may be involved. The CDR3 region is CSSSSGQDEAFF. The CDR3 coding sequence is TGTTCCAGCAGCTCCGGACAGGATGAAGCTTTCTTT. The rearrangement links TRBV7-9 to TRBJ1-1; 7 positions agree with TRBD1. Germline V CDR1 and CDR2: SEHNR, FQNEAQ (reference sequence). This CDR3 comprises 12 residues.

This clone occurred once. The chain uses TRBV25-1 and TRBJ2-5; the D is unclear. The CDR3 contains 15 residues. V was clipped by 0 bases and J by 4 bases, with 12 bases between them. Germline-derived CDR1 and CDR2 are MGHDK and SYGVNS. The CDR3 nucleotides are TGTGCCAGCAGTGAATACGGAGTCCCCCGAGAGACCCAGTACTTC. Residues: CASSEYGVPRETQYF.

The chain is built from TRBV5-1 and TRBJ1-4; 9 positions match TRBD1. J gave up 8 bases and V 0 bases, and 8 bases lay outside the gene matches. Germline CDR1 is SGHRS and CDR2 is YFSETQ. This CDR3 comprises 16 residues. The CDR3 is CASSLGDRAFGEKLFF. Here the CDR3 DNA reads TGCGCCAGCAGCTTGGGGGACAGGGCTTTTGGCGAAAAACTGTTTTTT. Together with reference TRBV5-1 and TRBJ1-4, the CDR3 gives the full variable domain: KAGVTQTPRYLIKTRGQQVTLSCSPISGHRSVSWYQQTPGQGLQFLFEYFSETQRNKGNFPGRFSGRQFSNSRSEMNVSTLELGDSALYLCASSLGDRAFGEKLFFGSGTQLSVL.